The 24 T cell receptor beta chains reported below all come from one sample, sequenced in a study of blood T cells in healthy people across ages. A second about 7 to 12 cycle PCR used barcoded and J-beta primers. TCRdb re-called the 5' RACE reads with MiXCR, one entry per CDR3 protein. The table has around 1.7 million distinct CDR3 sequences, under 30% seen once. Sequences were obtained from blood. Source of these receptors: a woman in her 30s in good health.

The chain has TRBV5-4 and TRBJ1-1; no firm D call. CDR3 length: 15 amino acids. With 3 bases removed from V and 0 bases from J, the gap between germline ends came to 12 bases. Germline loops: CDR1 SGHNT, CDR2 YYREEE (reference sequence). DNA for the CDR3: TGTGCCAGCAGCTCATACATGAACATGAACACTGAAGCTTTCTTT. It translates to CASSSYMNMNTEAFF.

This clonotype was recorded a few times. The V gene is TRBV2, the J gene TRBJ2-3; 7 positions agree with TRBD1. CDR3 length: 15 amino acids. CDR1 and CDR2 from the germline V gene are SNHLY and FYNNEI. The trim removed 4 bases at V and 4 bases at J, leaving 8 bases unmatched. The DNA of the CDR3 is TGTGCCAGCAGTGTTGAGGGACAGCTGGCAGATACGCAGTATTTT. The encoded protein is CASSVEGQLADTQYF.

The rearrangement uses TRBV28 and TRBJ1-5, with unresolved D. V lost 8 bases to trimming and J lost 1 base, with 9 bases between them. The germline gives CDR1 MDHEN, CDR2 SYDVKM. The CDR3 totals 13 residues. The CDR3 DNA is TGTGCCAGCTTTGGAGGGAGCAATCAGCCCCAGCATTTT. It specifies CASFGGSNQPQHF.

This clonotype was counted a few times. The chain carries TRBV5-1 and TRBJ2-7; the match to TRBD1 covers 11 bases. Per germline, CDR1 SGHRS and CDR2 YFSETQ. CDR3 length equals 18 residues. Trimming took 1 base from V and 2 from J; bases not matched to a gene: 11. CDR3 DNA: TGCGCCAGCAGCTTGTGGCCCCCCGGGACAGGGGGAACCTACGAGCAGTACTTC. This gives the protein CASSLWPPGTGGTYEQYF.

This clonotype was detected a few times. The genes are TRBV20-1 and TRBJ2-1; 10 positions agree with TRBD2. The CDR3 totals 12 residues. CDR1 DFQATT and CDR2 SNEGSKA come from the germline V gene (reference sequence). CDR3 in amino acids: CGAAGGQNEQFF. The CDR3 DNA reads as TGCGGCGCAGCGGGGGGGCAAAATGAGCAGTTCTTC.

The table lists this clonotype with many counts. V and J are TRBV20-1 and TRBJ2-1; D is tentatively TRBD1 or TRBD2 (6 bases each). Trimming left V 3 bases short and J 9 bases short, with 18 bases between. The CDR3 contains 14 residues. CDR1 and CDR2 from the germline V gene are DFQATT and SNEGSKA (reference sequence). CDR3: CSASLSGAAGEQFF. CDR3 in DNA: TGCAGTGCTAGTCTGTCGGGGGCGGCCGGTGAGCAGTTCTTC.

V is TRBV18 and J is TRBJ2-3; the D gene is possibly TRBD1 (5 bases). V lost 8 bases and J lost 3, with 15 bases in between. The CDR3 consists of 14 residues. Germline CDR1 is KGHSH and CDR2 is LQKENI. For the CDR3, the DNA is TGTGCCAGCCCTTTGGGGCGTAAGACAGATACGCAGTATTTT. It codes for CASPLGRKTDTQYF.

This clonotype has more than one count but fewer than ten. The chain links TRBV3-1 to TRBJ1-1, with D perhaps matching TRBD1 (5 bases). Trimming shortened V by 3 bases and J by 5 bases, and 16 bases separated the two germline ends. The CDR3 consists of 15 residues. The germline CDR1 and CDR2 sequences are LGHDT and YNNKEL (reference sequence). CDR3 sequence (DNA): TGTGCCAGCAGCCATTTCGAGAGCGGGGGAACTGAAGCTTTCTTT. It encodes CASSHFESGGTEAFF. The full variable domain, in which reference TRBV3-1 and TRBJ1-1 provide the parts outside the CDR3, is DTAVSQTPKYLVTQMGNDKSIKCEQNLGHDTMYWYKQDSKKFLKIMFSYNNKELIINETVPNRFSPKSPDKAHLNLHINSLELGDSAVYFCASSHFESGGTEAFFGQGTRLTVV.

This clonotype was counted only a few times. V gene TRBV20-1 combines with J gene TRBJ2-3, with D tentatively TRBD1 (6 bases). Trimming pared 4 bases from V and 0 bases from J, leaving 14 bases between. In germline, CDR1 is DFQATT, CDR2 SNEGSKA (reference sequence). This CDR3 has 15 amino acids. DNA of the CDR3: TGCAGTGCTACCCACCTAGGACAGAGCACAGATACGCAGTATTTT. Protein product: CSATHLGQSTDTQYF.

The CDR3 coding sequence is TGTGCCAGCAGTTCAGGGGTAGTAGGCGAGCAGTACTTC. Translation: CASSSGVVGEQYF. This chain links TRBV12-3 or TRBV12-4 with TRBJ2-7, with D perhaps TRBD1 (6 bases). The CDR3 is 13 amino acids. Trimming shortened V by 4 bases and J by 6 bases, and 13 bases separated the two germline ends.

This chain links TRBV7-2 with TRBJ1-1, with D maybe TRBD1 (6 bases). V lost 1 base, J lost 2 bases, and 17 bases lay in between. The CDR3 has 17 residues. Germline values: CDR1 SGHTA, CDR2 FQGNSA. The CDR3, as DNA: TGTGCCAGCAGCTTAGAGAGGGGGGCAAGGGGAAACACTGAAGCTTTCTTT. This encodes CASSLERGARGNTEAFF.

The V gene is TRBV3-1, the J gene TRBJ1-3, with 7 bases aligning to TRBD1. Germline V gene sequence: CDR1 LGHDT, CDR2 YNNKEL (reference sequence). Unmatched junction bases numbered 6, after V lost 3 bases and J lost 7 bases. The CDR3 spans 14 residues. CDR3 sequence reads: CASSHTTGRNTIYF. Written as DNA, the CDR3 is TGTGCCAGCAGCCACACGACAGGGCGGAACACCATATATTTT.

This clonotype was detected ten times or more. This chain connects TRBV4-1 to TRBJ2-4; D is unresolved. The germline V gene encodes CDR1 MGHRA and CDR2 YSYEKL. CDR3 size: 13 residues. V gave up 0 bases and J gave up 8 bases, with 8 bases separating them. The CDR3 coding sequence is TGCGCCAGCAGCCAAGACCCTGTTTACATTCAGTACTTC. Protein product: CASSQDPVYIQYF.

The sample holds a few counts of this clonotype. The chain recombines TRBV29-1 with TRBJ1-2, with unresolved D. Trimming cost V 6 bases and J 6 bases, with 8 bases left between them. In germline, CDR1 is SQVTM, CDR2 ANQGSEA. The CDR3 loop spans 10 amino acids. CDR3 sequence (DNA): TGCAGCGTGACCGGGCATGGCTACACCTTC. The encoded protein is CSVTGHGYTF.

The chain has TRBV2 and TRBJ2-7; 7 nucleotides match TRBD2. The CDR3 is made up of 15 amino acids. Germline CDR1 is SNHLY and CDR2 is FYNNEI. J was trimmed by 4 bases and V by 8 bases; bases with no gene match: 14. CDR3 in DNA: TGTGCCAGCGAACCCCTTTCGGGGGGAGGGTACGAGCAGTACTTC. Its translation: CASEPLSGGGYEQYF.

This rearrangement joins TRBV11-1 to TRBJ1-1, with unresolved D. The ends were cut back, 3 bases at V and 8 bases at J, with 16 bases in the middle. Per germline, CDR1 SGHAT and CDR2 FQDESV (reference sequence). The CDR3 is 14 amino acids. The DNA for the CDR3 is TGTGCCAGCAGCTTCGTACGGACCTCTTCAGAAGCTTTCTTT. Protein sequence: CASSFVRTSSEAFF.

This clonotype was seen only a few times. The J gene is TRBJ1-2, the V gene TRBV5-5, with D perhaps TRBD1 (6 bases). V shed 1 base and J shed 7 bases, with 11 bases lying between them. Germline V gene sequence: CDR1 SGHKS, CDR2 YYEKEE (reference sequence). The CDR3 loop spans 13 amino acids. DNA for the CDR3: TGTGCCAGCAGCTTGCGGGGGGCCCCTGGCTACACCTTC. Encoded protein: CASSLRGAPGYTF.

V usage is TRBV30 and J usage is TRBJ2-7; a possible D gene is TRBD1 (6 bases). V lost 6 bases and J 3 bases, leaving 15 bases between the germline ends. CDR3 length: 13 amino acids. The germline V gene has CDR1 GTSNPN and CDR2 SVGIG (reference sequence). In DNA form, the CDR3 reads TGTGCCTGCACTGGAGCAGGGGTCTACGAGCAGTACTTC. This gives the protein CACTGAGVYEQYF. The variable domain in full, completed from reference TRBV30 and TRBJ2-7, reads SQTIHQWPATLVQPVGSPLSLECTVEGTSNPNLYWYRQAAGRGLQLLFYSVGIGQISSEVPQNLSASRPQDRQFILSSKKLLLSDSGFYLCACTGAGVYEQYFGPGTRLTVT.

The V and J genes are TRBV7-6 and TRBJ2-7, with 7 positions matching TRBD2. Germline values: CDR1 SGHVS, CDR2 FNYEAQ. The CDR3 runs 16 residues. V trimming: 1 base; J trimming: 1 base; junction bases outside the gene matches: 7. CDR3 DNA sequence: TGTGCCAGCAGCTTAGGTGCGGGGGTCAGGTCCTACGAGCAGTACTTC. Protein product: CASSLGAGVRSYEQYF.

The chain links TRBV12-3 or TRBV12-4 to TRBJ1-2, with D unresolved. CDR3 length: 16 amino acids. The V end was cut by 3 bases, the J end by 4 bases, with 18 bases between. This CDR3 reads CASSLGRGSTSYGYTF. Here the CDR3 DNA reads TGTGCCAGCAGTTTGGGGAGAGGGTCGACTAGCTATGGCTACACCTTC.

This rearrangement joins TRBV20-1 to TRBJ2-3; 13 nucleotides align to TRBD2. The V gene end was trimmed by 3 bases and the J gene end by 6 bases; junction bases not matched to a gene: 0. The CDR3 covers 13 residues. Germline V CDR1 and CDR2: DFQATT, SNEGSKA (reference sequence). The CDR3 here is CSARTSGGDTQYF. In DNA form, the CDR3 reads TGCAGTGCTAGGACTAGCGGGGGGGATACGCAGTATTTT.

This clonotype was counted many times. Compared with germline, one end of the junction differs, possibly owing to a read error. J is TRBJ2-1 and V is TRBV12-3 or TRBV12-4; 10 bases line up with TRBD2. The CDR3 is 15 amino acids. The CDR3 region is CASSLVLAGVDEQFF. CDR3 sequence (DNA): TGCGCCAGCAGCTTGGTCCTAGCGGGGGTTGATGAGCAGTTCTTC.

About this clonotype: One junction end does not reproduce the germline sequence, and a read error may be involved. The chain carries TRBV5-1 and TRBJ2-4, with 10 nucleotides matching TRBD2. Germline V gene sequence: CDR1 SGHRS, CDR2 YFSETQ. This CDR3 spans 18 amino acids. The chain's CDR3 is CASSLDLAGALGKDIQYF. The CDR3 nucleotides are TGCGCCAGCAGCTTGGACCTAGCGGGGGCCCTTGGCAAAGACATTCAGTACTTC.

This clonotype occurred a few times. The chain links TRBV20-1 to TRBJ1-5; maybe TRBD1 (5 bases). Trimming left V 6 bases short and J 5 bases short, with 17 bases between. Germline V gene lookup returns CDR1 DFQATT and CDR2 SNEGSKA (reference sequence). The CDR3 loop spans 14 amino acids. The DNA of the CDR3 is TGCAGTGCCCCACTGGCAGGACAAGATCAGCCCCAGCATTTT. Its protein is CSAPLAGQDQPQHF.